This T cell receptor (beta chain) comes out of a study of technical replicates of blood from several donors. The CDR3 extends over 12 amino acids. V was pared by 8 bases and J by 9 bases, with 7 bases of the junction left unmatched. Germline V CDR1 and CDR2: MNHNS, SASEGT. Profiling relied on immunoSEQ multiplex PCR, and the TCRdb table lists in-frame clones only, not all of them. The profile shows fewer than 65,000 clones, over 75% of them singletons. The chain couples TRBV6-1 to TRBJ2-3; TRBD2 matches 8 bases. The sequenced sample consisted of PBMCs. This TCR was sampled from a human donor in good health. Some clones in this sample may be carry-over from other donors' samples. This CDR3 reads CASGTSGLTQYF. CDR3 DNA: TGTGCCAGCGGAACTAGCGGCCTAACGCAGTATTTT.